This is a list of T cell receptor beta chains from one sample in a study of T cells in Graves' hyperthyroidism and ophthalmopathy. Via MiXCR, TCRdb re-called the multiplex PCR reads, giving one row per CDR3 protein. The sample includes hundreds of thousands of distinct CDR3 sequences, around 20% seen only once; the top ten take around a third. The sequenced sample consisted of blood. These receptors all come from a man aged 25 to 45 with Graves' ophthalmopathy. The CDR3 runs from the conserved cysteine through the conserved F or W. A D gene is named only where the DNA matches it firmly. Where a row states a size, it is once, few, many or the class of an expanded clone; other rows omit it.

many	TRBV20-1	TRBJ2-3	TRBD2	CSAREGSGRPDTQYF	TGCAGTGCTAGAGAGGGTAGCGGGAGGCCAGATACGCAGTATTTT
few	TRBV2	TRBJ2-5	-	CASSELGGLLQETQYF	TGTGCCAGCAGTGAACTTGGCGGGCTTTTGCAAGAGACCCAGTACTTC
many	TRBV11-2	TRBJ2-3	-	CASSPEPGWGTQYF	TGTGCCAGCAGCCCCGAACCGGGTTGGGGTACGCAGTATTTT
-	TRBV4-1	TRBJ1-4	-	CASSHSLNEEKLFF	TGCGCCAGCAGCCATTCCTTGAATGAAGAAAAACTGTTTTTT
many	TRBV11-2	TRBJ1-3	-	CASSLDLTRGNTIYF	TGTGCCAGCAGCTTAGATCTGACGCGCGGAAACACCATATATTTT
-	TRBV2	TRBJ1-5	-	CASLQGSSGEPQHF	TGTGCCAGCCTACAAGGGTCATCTGGGGAGCCCCAGCATTTT
many	TRBV28	TRBJ1-2	-	CASSPNPNLGYTF	TGTGCCAGCAGCCCAAACCCGAATCTGGGCTACACCTTC
few	TRBV6-1	TRBJ2-1	TRBD2	CASRNVGTSGNNEQFF	TGTGCCAGCAGAAACGTTGGGACTAGCGGAAACAATGAGCAGTTCTTC
few	TRBV5-1	TRBJ1-1	-	CASSLPGADEAFF	TGCGCCAGCAGCTTGCCGGGGGCGGATGAAGCTTTCTTT
-	TRBV3-1	TRBJ2-1	TRBD1	CASSLTGTGWNERFF	TGTGCCAGCAGCCTCACCGGGACAGGGTGGAATGAGCGTTTCTTC
-	TRBV4-2	TRBJ1-2	TRBD1	CASSQVEGGGYTF	TGTGCCAGCAGCCAAGTTGAAGGGGGCGGCTACACCTTC
-	TRBV12-3/TRBV12-4	TRBJ2-1	TRBD2	CASSSKLAGGPDEQFF	TGTGCCAGCAGTTCAAAACTAGCGGGAGGGCCGGATGAGCAGTTCTTC
many	TRBV13	TRBJ2-3	-	CASSLVAVTDTQYF	TGTGCCAGCAGCTTGGTGGCGGTCACAGATACGCAGTATTTT
-	TRBV6-1	TRBJ1-3	-	CASSEVLGPSGNTIYF	TGTGCCAGCAGTGAAGTTTTGGGGCCCTCTGGAAACACCATATATTTT
many	TRBV3-1	TRBJ2-3	-	CASSSRRVTTQYF	TGTGCCAGCAGCTCGCGCCGGGTCACGACGCAGTATTTT
-	TRBV30	TRBJ1-6	-	CASEGGMGSPLHF	TGTGCCTCCGAAGGAGGGATGGGATCACCCCTCCACTTT
once	TRBV11-3	TRBJ2-2	-	CASSPGGSPTGELFF	TGTGCCAGCAGCCCCGGGGGAAGTCCTACCGGGGAGCTGTTTTTT
many	TRBV7-2	TRBJ1-6	-	CASSPGGRDSPLHF	TGTGCCAGCAGCCCTGGGGGCCGGGATTCACCCCTCCACTTT
few	TRBV4-1	TRBJ2-1	-	CASSQVTSSYNEQFF	TGCGCCAGCAGCCAAGTAACTAGCTCCTACAATGAGCAGTTCTTC
-	TRBV19	TRBJ2-1	TRBD2	CASSLQGLAPSYNEQFF	TGTGCCAGTAGTCTCCAGGGACTAGCGCCCTCCTACAATGAGCAGTTCTTC
few	TRBV30	TRBJ1-4	TRBD1	CAWSKGGREKLFF	TGTGCCTGGAGTAAAGGGGGCCGTGAAAAACTGTTTTTT
-	TRBV12-3/TRBV12-4	TRBJ2-5	-	CASSTGPSETQYF	TGTGCCAGCAGCACCGGCCCCTCGGAGACCCAGTACTTC
-	TRBV18	TRBJ1-1	-	CASSPNGGVDAEAFF	TGTGCCAGCTCACCAAACGGGGGGGTGGACGCTGAAGCTTTCTTT
many	TRBV20-1	TRBJ2-7	-	CSARATYEQYF	TGCAGTGCTAGAGCAACCTACGAGCAGTACTTC
-	TRBV5-1	TRBJ1-2	TRBD1	CARTGYCGYTF	TGCGCCAGGACAGGGTATTGCGGCTACACCTTC
many	TRBV20-1	TRBJ2-7	TRBD2	CSASPLAGFYEQYF	TGCAGTGCTAGCCCCCTAGCGGGGTTCTACGAGCAGTACTTC
-	TRBV12-3/TRBV12-4	TRBJ2-1	-	CASSLSEPGLDSYNEQFF	TGTGCCAGCAGTTTATCGGAGCCGGGACTCGATTCCTACAATGAGCAGTTCTTC
-	TRBV6-1	TRBJ2-1	TRBD2	CASSVEREGPYEQFF	TGTGCCAGCAGTGTGGAGCGGGAGGGCCCCTATGAGCAGTTCTTC
-	TRBV10-2	TRBJ2-1	TRBD1	CASSEGAGTAYNEQFF	TGCGCCAGCAGTGAAGGGGCAGGGACAGCATACAATGAGCAGTTCTTC
-	TRBV5-5	TRBJ2-1	-	CASSWGGPNEQFF	TGTGCCAGCAGCTGGGGAGGTCCCAATGAGCAGTTCTTC
-	TRBV19	TRBJ2-1	TRBD2	CASSARLGRGGVEQFF	TGTGCCAGTAGTGCGAGGCTGGGCCGGGGGGGGGTTGAGCAGTTCTTC
many	TRBV5-1	TRBJ1-1	-	CASSLVGGGTEAFF	TGTGCCAGCAGCTTAGTAGGAGGGGGCACTGAAGCTTTCTTT
few	TRBV28	TRBJ2-1	-	CASSWGGVANEQFF	TGTGCCAGCAGTTGGGGCGGAGTGGCCAATGAGCAGTTCTTC
few	TRBV4-2	TRBJ2-7	-	CASSQDPELVGYEQYF	TGTGCCAGCAGCCAAGATCCAGAACTAGTAGGCTACGAGCAGTACTTC
few	TRBV7-9	TRBJ2-2	TRBD2	CASSQSGRGAGELFF	TGTGCCAGCAGCCAAAGCGGGAGAGGGGCCGGGGAGCTGTTTTTT
-	TRBV6-5	TRBJ2-2	-	CASSYSGGYGELFF	TGTGCCAGCAGTTACTCGGGGGGATACGGGGAGCTGTTTTTT
-	TRBV7-2	TRBJ1-4	-	CASSAQTGLNEKLFF	TGTGCCAGCAGCGCTCAGACAGGCCTTAATGAAAAACTGTTTTTT
-	TRBV9	TRBJ1-1	-	CASSLSGRGLGTEAFF	TGTGCCAGCAGCCTTAGTGGGAGGGGACTGGGGACTGAAGCTTTCTTT
once	TRBV6-4	TRBJ2-7	-	CASSPEGFSYEQYF	TGTGCCAGCAGTCCCGAAGGATTTTCCTACGAGCAGTACTTC
-	TRBV15	TRBJ2-7	-	CATSRATGLREQYF	TGTGCCACCAGCAGGGCAACAGGGCTCCGAGAGCAGTACTTC
few	TRBV10-3	TRBJ2-2	-	CAIRTTEGVPNTGELFF	TGTGCCATCAGGACAACAGAGGGCGTTCCGAACACCGGGGAGCTGTTTTTT
-	TRBV7-9	TRBJ1-4	TRBD1	CASSHLQGTNEKLFF	TGTGCCAGCAGCCACCTACAGGGGACTAATGAAAAACTGTTTTTT
-	TRBV19	TRBJ2-7	-	CASRRGDGNYEQYF	TGTGCCAGTAGGAGGGGAGACGGGAACTACGAGCAGTACTTC
many	TRBV5-1	TRBJ1-6	-	CASTSGNNSPLHF	TGCGCCAGCACCTCGGGGAATAATTCACCCCTCCACTTT
many	TRBV24-1	TRBJ2-7	TRBD1	CATPGQGAIHEQYF	TGTGCCACCCCTGGACAGGGGGCGATCCACGAGCAGTACTTC
-	TRBV9	TRBJ1-2	-	CASTRTAEIYGYTF	TGTGCCAGCACCAGGACTGCCGAAATCTATGGCTACACCTTC
-	TRBV20-1	TRBJ2-1	TRBD2	CSATTGTVGGLAGAQHSYNEQFF	TGCAGTGCTACAACCGGGACAGTGGGAGGACTAGCGGGAGCTCAGCACTCCTACAATGAGCAGTTCTTC
-	TRBV5-6	TRBJ2-2	-	CASSLKGPGELFF	TGTGCCAGCAGCCTAAAGGGGCCCGGGGAGCTGTTTTTT
many	TRBV12-3/TRBV12-4	TRBJ1-5	-	CASSFGGQPQHF	TGTGCCAGCAGTTTCGGCGGTCAGCCCCAGCATTTT